The entry below describes one T cell receptor beta chain. The data were obtained in a study of CD8 T cells in Susac syndrome. TCR beta sequencing was performed on blood CD8+ and CD4+ T cells. In contrast to the negatively isolated CD8+ and CD4+ T cells, TEMRA cells were FACS-enriched. V was pared by 4 bases and J by 8 bases, with 8 bases of the junction left unmatched. CDR3 length equals 13 residues. From germline, CDR1 is SGHDT and CDR2 YYEEEE. RNA, at roughly 0.45 to 1 ug, was reverse transcribed with random hexamers. TCRdb used MiXCR to reprocess the immunoSEQ multiplex PCR reads, holding one entry per CDR3 protein. The sample lists under 150,000 distinct CDR3 sequences, 90% to 95% occurring once.

The V call is TRBV5-6, the J call TRBJ1-2, with 7 positions matching TRBD1. Sequenced sample: CD8+ T cells from PBMCs. This TCR came from a human donor with multiple sclerosis. CDR3: CASSPLTGMGYTF. In DNA, the CDR3 is TGTGCCAGCAGCCCCTTGACAGGGATGGGCTACACCTTC.